Following are 32 T cell receptor beta chains from one sample sequenced in a study of post-analysis software for immune sequencing data. Libraries were made from TCR beta cDNA, and they carried unique molecular identifiers. TCRdb re-called the PCR reads through MiXCR, storing one row per CDR3 protein. Counted here are about 800,000 distinct CDR3 sequences, about 32% occurring once; the ten biggest clones make up 0.56%. These TCRs' antigens remain unknown. Findings of the study overall: With TRBV5-6, TRBV5-1 and TRBV20-1 included, about five TRBV segments were more frequent in patients than in controls.

What was sequenced was blood. All receptors derive from a girl aged 5-17 years with multiple sclerosis.

The genes are TRBV4-1 and TRBJ1-5, with 9 bases fitting TRBD1. The CDR3 totals 15 residues. Unmatched junction bases numbered 5, after V lost 2 bases and J lost 6 bases. Germline V CDR1 and CDR2: MGHRA, YSYEKL. CDR3 nucleotides: TGCGCCAGCAGCCAACAAGGGGACAGGGCTCAGCCCCAGCATTTT. Translating it yields CASSQQGDRAQPQHF.

The V call is TRBV29-1, the J call TRBJ2-1, with 7 bases lining up with TRBD2. Germline V lookup: CDR1 SQVTM, CDR2 ANQGSEA. This CDR3 is 12 amino acids long. V shed 4 bases, J shed 5 bases, and the junction held 2 bases outside the gene matches. The CDR3 DNA follows: TGCAGCGTTGGGGAGGGCAACAATGAGCAGTTCTTC. This sequence encodes CSVGEGNNEQFF.

This clonotype has at least ten counts. The chain couples TRBV29-1 to TRBJ2-7; 10 bases line up with TRBD2. CDR3 size: 16 residues. With 7 bases clipped from V and 2 bases from J, the junction kept 14 bases outside the gene matches. Germline CDR1 and CDR2: SQVTM and ANQGSEA. The CDR3 here is CSDPGTSARVTYEQYF. CDR3 DNA sequence: TGCAGCGACCCCGGGACTAGCGCCCGCGTTACCTACGAGCAGTACTTC.

Only a few counts were recorded for this clonotype. V is TRBV7-2 and J is TRBJ1-2; D uncertain. The V end lost 3 bases, the J end lost 6 bases, and 11 bases lay between the germline ends. The CDR3 covers 13 residues. Germline assignment: CDR1 SGHTA and CDR2 FQGNSA. The CDR3 loop reads CASSLMGSDGYTF. The CDR3 nucleotides read TGTGCCAGCAGCTTGATGGGGTCTGATGGCTACACCTTC. The full variable domain, completed using reference TRBV7-2 and TRBJ1-2, is GAGVSQSPSNKVTEKGKDVELRCDPISGHTALYWYRQSLGQGLEFLIYFQGNSAPDKSGLPSDRFSAERTGGSVSTLTIQRTQQEDSAVYLCASSLMGSDGYTFGSGTRLTVV.

The table lists this clonotype with a few counts. The CDR3 sequence is CASSEATGTNNEKLFF. The CDR3 DNA reads as TGTGCCAGCAGTGAAGCCACCGGGACTAATAATGAAAAACTGTTTTTT. This chain joins TRBV6-1 and TRBJ1-4; tentative D call: TRBD1 (5 bases). V shed 0 bases and J shed 4 bases, with 12 bases lying between them. The germline V gene has CDR1 MNHNS and CDR2 SASEGT. There are 16 residues in the CDR3.

V usage is TRBV21-1 and J usage is TRBJ1-5; the table's TRBD1 call for D was not verified on the DNA. TRBV21-1 is noted as a pseudogene. The CDR3 is 17 residues long. DNA for the CDR3: TGTGCCAGCAGCAAAAAGGGACAGACCCTTCCCTACCAGCCCCAGCATTTT. This gives the protein CASSKKGQTLPYQPQHF.

The genes are TRBV7-2 and TRBJ2-3; 9 positions match TRBD2. The CDR3 consists of 13 residues. Per the germline V gene, CDR1 is SGHTA and CDR2 is FQGNSA. The V segment lost 6 bases and the J segment 6 bases; nucleotides outside the gene matches: 4. Here the CDR3 DNA reads TGTGCCAGCAGGCTAGCGGGGTTGGATACGCAGTATTTT. Its protein product is CASRLAGLDTQYF.

This chain links TRBV7-2 with TRBJ2-3, with D hard to call. CDR3 length: 13 amino acids. V shed 3 bases and J shed 2 bases, with 6 bases lying between them. Germline lookup yields CDR1 SGHTA and CDR2 FQGNSA. This CDR3 reads CASSFEVTDTQYF. The DNA for the CDR3 is TGTGCCAGCAGCTTCGAAGTCACAGATACGCAGTATTTT.

The rearrangement joins TRBV20-1 to TRBJ2-7; 7 nucleotides match TRBD2. Germline values: CDR1 DFQATT, CDR2 SNEGSKA (reference sequence). The J segment lost 5 bases and the V segment lost 3 bases, leaving 13 bases of the junction unmatched. The CDR3 length is 15 residues. The CDR3 reads CSASPPRAGANEQYF. CDR3 DNA: TGCAGTGCTAGTCCCCCCCGGGCGGGAGCCAACGAGCAGTACTTC.

This clonotype appeared many times. CDR3 region: CASSYPPSAQYF. CDR3 DNA: TGTGCCAGCAGCTACCCCCCCTCTGCCCAGTACTTC. This chain joins TRBV7-2 and TRBJ2-5, with D uncertain. This CDR3 is built from 12 residues. The germline V gene encodes CDR1 SGHTA and CDR2 FQGNSA. Trimming removed 4 bases from V and 9 bases from J, with 12 bases in between.

The rearrangement links TRBV10-3 to TRBJ2-1, with a tentative D call TRBD2 (5 bases). Judging by the DNA end, TRBJ2-7 fits better; the J call may be wrong. The CDR3 is made up of 16 amino acids. In germline, CDR1 is ENHRY, CDR2 SYGVKD. The DNA for the CDR3 is TGTGCCATCAGTGAGTCGGAGGACGACTCCTACAATGAGCAGTACTTC. It codes for CAISESEDDSYNEQYF.

The chain carries TRBV10-3 and TRBJ2-7, with a possible D match to TRBD1 (6 bases). With 3 bases removed from V and 2 bases from J, the gap between germline ends came to 20 bases. Germline V CDR1 and CDR2: ENHRY, SYGVKD. The CDR3 length is 17 residues. CDR3: CAISDISVRRGTYEQYF. CDR3 in DNA: TGTGCCATCAGTGATATTTCCGTCCGCAGGGGAACCTACGAGCAGTACTTC.

Only a few counts were recorded for this clonotype. J is TRBJ2-1 and V is TRBV29-1; 7 bases map to TRBD2. The CDR3 consists of 13 residues. Germline loops: CDR1 SQVTM, CDR2 ANQGSEA. The V gene end was trimmed by 4 bases and the J gene end by 8 bases; junction bases not matched to a gene: 8. The CDR3 DNA sequence: TGCAGCGTTGGCGGCGGGAGTGTGTATGAGCAGTTCTTC. It encodes CSVGGGSVYEQFF.

At least ten counts were recorded for this clonotype. The chain couples TRBV29-1 to TRBJ2-1, with 10 bases aligning to TRBD2. After removal of 7 bases from V and 0 bases from J, the junction contained 6 bases not matched to a gene. Per the germline V gene, CDR1 is SQVTM and CDR2 is ANQGSEA. The CDR3 covers 15 residues. This CDR3 reads CSGDRLAGSYNEQFF. CDR3 nucleotides: TGCAGCGGTGACCGACTAGCGGGCTCCTACAATGAGCAGTTCTTC.

Only one count was recorded for this clonotype. This CDR3 reads CAISPRGTEAFF. The CDR3, as DNA: TGTGCCATCAGTCCCCGAGGGACTGAAGCTTTCTTT. The V call is TRBV10-3, the J call TRBJ1-1, with D uncertain. Trimming cost V 5 bases and J 5 bases, with 9 bases left between them. Germline V gives CDR1 ENHRY, CDR2 SYGVKD. There are 12 residues in the CDR3.

The V call is TRBV6-5, the J call TRBJ2-7, with D unclear. The CDR3 is 18 residues long. The V end lost 2 bases, the J end lost 2 bases, and 22 bases lay between the germline ends. CDR1 is MNHEY and CDR2 is SVGAGI in the germline V gene. For the CDR3, the DNA is TGTGCCAGCAGTTACCGAGTTAGTGGACCGAACGCCGCCTACGAGCAGTACTTC. Protein product: CASSYRVSGPNAAYEQYF.

The CDR3 reads CASSPQGAPQETQYF. In DNA form, the CDR3 reads TGTGCCAGCTCACCACAGGGGGCCCCCCAAGAGACCCAGTACTTC. V usage is TRBV18 and J usage is TRBJ2-5; 7 bases agree with TRBD1. The V and J ends lost 1 base and 1 base, in that order; junction bases with no gene match: 3. CDR1 is KGHSH and CDR2 is LQKENI in the germline V gene. This CDR3 region has 15 residues.

This clonotype was observed many times. The chain is built from TRBV27 and TRBJ2-5, with D maybe TRBD2 (5 bases). This CDR3 has 13 residues. The germline CDR1 and CDR2 sequences are MNHEY and SMNVEV (reference sequence). The ends were cut back, 6 bases at V and 4 bases at J, with 12 bases in the middle. DNA of the CDR3: TGTGCCAGCAGCCCCGCGGGTGTAGAGACCCAGTACTTC. It codes for CASSPAGVETQYF.

The V call is TRBV2, the J call TRBJ1-4, with D uncertain. Germline-derived CDR1 and CDR2 are SNHLY and FYNNEI. CDR3 size: 15 residues. Trimming cost V 5 bases and J 1 base, with 11 bases left between them. As DNA, the CDR3 is TGTGCCAGCAGTCGCGGTGAAGGAACTAATGAAAAACTGTTTTTT. Its translation: CASSRGEGTNEKLFF.

This clonotype was recorded only once. The chain joins TRBV5-1 to TRBJ1-4; perhaps TRBD1 as D (6 bases). V lost 3 bases and J 0 bases, leaving 9 bases between the germline ends. The CDR3 totals 15 residues. Per the germline V gene, CDR1 is SGHRS and CDR2 is YFSETQ. The CDR3 DNA sequence: TGCGCCAGCAGCTCCGGACAGCCAACTAATGAAAAACTGTTTTTT. Translating gives CASSSGQPTNEKLFF.

Remarks on this clonotype: Relative to the germline gene, one junction end is altered; a read error may explain this. V and J are TRBV6-2 or TRBV6-3 and TRBJ2-3; D gene ambiguous. From germline, CDR1 is MNHEY and CDR2 SVGEGT. This CDR3 is 14 amino acids long. The CDR3 DNA reads as TGTGTCAGCAGTTACGTTTCCACGACAGATACGCAGTATTTT. Translated, it gives CVSSYVSTTDTQYF.

The chain recombines TRBV15 with TRBJ1-2; unclear D gene. Trimming removed 0 bases at V and 4 bases at J, with 12 bases between. Per germline, CDR1 LNHNV and CDR2 YYDKDF (reference sequence). CDR3 size: 15 residues. The CDR3: CATSRDYRGPYGYTF. Written as DNA, the CDR3 is TGTGCCACCAGCAGAGATTACAGAGGGCCCTATGGCTACACCTTC. The full variable domain, rest sourced from reference TRBV15 and TRBJ1-2, is DAMVIQNPRYQVTQFGKPVTLSCSQTLNHNVMYWYQQKSSQAPKLLFHYYDKDFNNEADTPDNFQSRRPNTSFCFLDIRSPGLGDTAMYLCATSRDYRGPYGYTFGSGTRLTVV.

For this clonotype: At one end, the junction sequence differs from germline, possibly due to a read error. The rearrangement links TRBV4-3 to TRBJ2-5; D perhaps matches TRBD2 (6 bases). Per the germline V gene, CDR1 is LGHNA and CDR2 is YSLEER. The CDR3 runs to 17 residues. The chain's CDR3 is CASSQDSQRVISDERFF. The DNA for the CDR3 is TGCGCCAGCAGCCAAGATTCACAGCGGGTCATTTCGGATGAGCGGTTCTTC.

The chain employs TRBV20-1 and TRBJ1-2; D gene ambiguous. Germline V gives CDR1 DFQATT, CDR2 SNEGSKA (reference sequence). Trimming pared 1 base from V and 5 bases from J, leaving 11 bases between. The CDR3 consists of 13 residues. Written as DNA, the CDR3 is TGCAGTGCTAGAGGGGTCAGGATTTATGGCTACACCTTC. This codes for CSARGVRIYGYTF.

This chain links TRBV7-8 with TRBJ2-5, with 9 positions matching TRBD1. V shed 5 bases, J shed 4 bases, and the junction held 5 bases outside the gene matches. Germline CDR1 SGHVS, CDR2 FQNEAQ. The CDR3 loop spans 14 amino acids. CDR3 DNA sequence: TGTGCCAGCAGCCCGGGGACAGGGCCAGAGACCCAGTACTTC. Amino acid sequence: CASSPGTGPETQYF.

This clonotype turned up a few times. CDR3 protein: CASSQTGGRGRAFF. CDR3 DNA sequence: TGCGCCAGCAGCCAGACGGGAGGGCGGGGGAGAGCTTTCTTT. This chain links TRBV4-3 with TRBJ1-1; weak D call: TRBD1 (5 bases). Germline loops: CDR1 LGHNA, CDR2 YSLEER. The CDR3 totals 14 residues. V gave up 3 bases and J gave up 10 bases, with 18 bases separating them.

V usage is TRBV6-4 and J usage is TRBJ2-5; 8 bases fit TRBD2. CDR1 and CDR2 (germline): MRHNA, SNTAGT. The CDR3 is 16 amino acids. J gave up 1 base and V 2 bases, and 6 bases lay outside the gene matches. In DNA form, the CDR3 reads TGTGCCAGCAGTGACCAGCGGGGGCCGATCCAAGAGACCCAGTACTTC. Translated: CASSDQRGPIQETQYF.

The rearrangement links TRBV6-5 to TRBJ2-5; tentatively, D is TRBD1 (5 bases). The V end lost 7 bases, the J end lost 2 bases, and 17 bases lay between the germline ends. The germline V gene has CDR1 MNHEY and CDR2 SVGAGI. This CDR3 spans 15 amino acids. This CDR3 is CASNWGGAGQETQYF. The CDR3 nucleotides read TGTGCCAGCAACTGGGGTGGGGCAGGACAAGAGACCCAGTACTTC.

The chain has TRBV10-3 and TRBJ2-4, with D maybe TRBD2 (7 bases). CDR1 and CDR2 from the germline V gene are ENHRY and SYGVKD. This CDR3 contains 14 residues. Deletions cut 0 bases from V and 8 bases from J, with 11 bases between. Here the CDR3 reads CAISESRGADIQYF. DNA of the CDR3: TGTGCCATCAGTGAGTCCCGGGGGGCGGACATTCAGTACTTC.

The chain uses TRBV4-3 and TRBJ2-7; D is uncertain. In germline, CDR1 is LGHNA, CDR2 YSLEER. V was shortened by 0 bases and J by 0 bases, with 9 bases between the two germline ends. CDR3 length: 15 residues. CDR3 DNA: TGCGCCAGCAGCCAAGATACCCTACACTCCTACGAGCAGTACTTC. Its protein product is CASSQDTLHSYEQYF.

This chain uses TRBV6-2 or TRBV6-3 with TRBJ2-7; the D gene is possibly TRBD1 (5 bases). The CDR3 runs to 12 residues. Germline CDR1 and CDR2: MNHEY and SVGEGT. V was pared by 8 bases and J by 5 bases, with 13 bases between. The CDR3 here is CASATQGNEQYF. As DNA, the CDR3 is TGTGCCAGCGCTACTCAGGGTAACGAGCAGTACTTC.

This clonotype has only a few counts. The chain employs TRBV7-6 and TRBJ1-1; no reliable D call. The CDR3 loop spans 13 amino acids. Trimming removed 1 base at V and 6 bases at J, with 9 bases between. Germline values: CDR1 SGHVS, CDR2 FNYEAQ. CDR3 nucleotides: TGTGCCAGCAGCTTAGAGCCGGGGTCTGAAGCTTTCTTT. Translated, it gives CASSLEPGSEAFF.